The 18 T cell receptor beta chains below were found in one sample sequenced in a study of OX40 agonist ivuxolimab in advanced cancers. The library was prepared using the immunoSEQ multiplex PCR assay. Held by TCRdb, this immuneACCESS table contains in-frame sequences only and omits some clones. Under half of the omission traces to an unresolved V gene where checked; the cause of the rest is unknown. Counted in this sample were 94,000 or so clones; roughly 80% of them appeared once. The ten largest clones represent around 5.8% of the sample. The material sequenced was CD4+ or CD8+ T cells sorted from blood, taken in a trial of the OX40 agonist ivuxolimab. These receptors were taken from an adult with an advanced solid tumor such as melanoma, head and neck, liver or kidney cancer.

This sequence joins TRBV7-2 and TRBJ2-2; D is ambiguous. The V and J ends lost 1 base and 2 bases respectively, with 14 bases between them. Looked up from germline, CDR1 is SGHTA and CDR2 is FQGNSA. The CDR3 spans 17 residues. The CDR3 nucleotides are TGTGCCAGCAGCTTAGTATTTAGCCTAGGAAACACCGGGGAGCTGTTTTTT. This codes for CASSLVFSLGNTGELFF.

This chain uses TRBV5-8 with TRBJ1-5, with 8 nucleotides matching TRBD1. Germline-derived CDR1 and CDR2 are SGHTS and YDEGEE. With 4 bases clipped from V and 4 bases from J, the junction kept 7 bases outside the gene matches. CDR3 length: 15 residues. The CDR3 DNA sequence: TGTGCCAGCAGCCTCAGGACAGGGCGAAATCAGCCCCAGCATTTT. This encodes CASSLRTGRNQPQHF.

The rearrangement links TRBV4-1 to TRBJ2-7; 10 bases are shared with TRBD1. The CDR3 extends over 17 amino acids. Trimming took 3 bases from V and 5 from J; bases not matched to a gene: 13. Germline loops: CDR1 MGHRA, CDR2 YSYEKL. CDR3 amino acids: CASSQTPVSGTGDEQYF. The CDR3 DNA reads as TGCGCCAGCAGCCAGACCCCGGTTAGTGGGACAGGGGACGAGCAGTACTTC.

The chain recombines TRBV6-5 with TRBJ1-2; 10 positions agree with TRBD1. Germline V gives CDR1 MNHEY, CDR2 SVGAGI. The CDR3 extends over 15 amino acids. Trimming took 5 bases from V and 8 from J; bases not matched to a gene: 11. CDR3 nucleotide sequence: TGTGCCAGCAGTCGGACAGGGGGATACCTGCGGGGCTACACCTTC. Its protein is CASSRTGGYLRGYTF.

V gene TRBV9 combines with J gene TRBJ2-3; the match to TRBD2 covers 9 bases. Looked up from germline, CDR1 is SGDLS and CDR2 is YYNGEE. V lost 5 bases to trimming and J lost 7 bases; unmatched junction nucleotides: 11. The CDR3 runs 15 residues. CDR3 region: CASSLPGGRANTQYF. The CDR3 nucleotides read TGTGCCAGCAGTCTCCCGGGCGGGAGGGCAAATACGCAGTATTTT.

V usage is TRBV10-3 and J usage is TRBJ2-7; D remains unclear. Germline assignment: CDR1 ENHRY and CDR2 SYGVKD. The CDR3 is 14 amino acids. Trimming took off 0 bases at V and 3 bases at J, with 9 bases between the two ends. The CDR3 DNA is TGTGCCATCAGTGAGTCAAGGATGGGCTACGAGCAGTACTTC. This codes for CAISESRMGYEQYF.

V usage is TRBV5-1 and J usage is TRBJ2-1; D is ambiguous. V lost 3 bases and J 9 bases, leaving 10 bases between the germline ends. The CDR3 covers 12 residues. The V gene's germline CDR1 is SGHRS and CDR2 YFSETQ. The CDR3 nucleotides are TGCGCCAGCAGCTCTAATAAGGGTGAGCAGTTCTTC. Its translation: CASSSNKGEQFF.

The rearrangement links TRBV12-5 to TRBJ1-2, with D possibly TRBD1 on 5 matching bases. The ends were cut back, 1 base at V and 7 bases at J, with 13 bases in the middle. The CDR3 sequence is 14 residues long. The germline V gene encodes CDR1 LGHNT and CDR2 FRNRAP. The CDR3 reads CASGLDEGRGGYTF. CDR3 DNA sequence: TGTGCTAGTGGTTTGGATGAGGGGCGGGGTGGCTACACCTTC.

V and J are TRBV4-3 and TRBJ1-2; TRBD1 might be the D (5 bases). Germline-derived CDR1 and CDR2 are LGHNA and YSLEER. The CDR3 spans 15 residues. Trimming left V 0 bases short and J 3 bases short, with 11 bases between. The CDR3 nucleotides are TGCGCCAGCAGCCAAGAAACGACAGCAGACTATGGCTACACCTTC. Amino acid sequence: CASSQETTADYGYTF.

The chain employs TRBV6-6 and TRBJ1-1; unclear D gene. CDR1 is MNHNY, CDR2 SVGAGI, per germline (reference sequence). The CDR3 has 13 residues. Trimming cost V 6 bases and J 7 bases, with 15 bases left between them. The CDR3 region has the DNA TGTGCCAGCAGCCTAGGCGGGGTCCGTGAAGCTTTCTTT. The encoded protein is CASSLGGVREAFF.

In DNA form, the CDR3 reads TGTGCCAGCAGCTTAGGCCTCGACGGCTACGAGCAGTACTTC. It translates to CASSLGLDGYEQYF. The chain uses TRBV7-2 and TRBJ2-7; D is ambiguous. CDR1 SGHTA and CDR2 FQGNSA come from the germline V gene. The CDR3 extends over 14 amino acids. V was clipped by 1 base and J by 3 bases, with 10 bases between them.

The CDR3, as DNA: TGCGCCAGCAGCCAAGAGTCTTTGGGACAGGGGAGAGGTGGCTACACCTTC. Its translation is CASSQESLGQGRGGYTF. This chain uses TRBV4-3 with TRBJ1-2, with 10 bases fitting TRBD1. The CDR3 has 17 residues. CDR1 LGHNA and CDR2 YSLEER come from the germline V gene. The V and J ends lost 0 bases and 7 bases, in that order; junction bases with no gene match: 11.

The chain carries TRBV19 and TRBJ1-1; possibly TRBD1 for D (5 bases). Trimming stripped 4 bases from V and 0 bases from J, with 12 bases between. The CDR3 is 15 residues long. Germline V CDR1 and CDR2: LNHDA, SQIVND (reference sequence). The CDR3, as DNA: TGTGCCAGTAGTAGAGTCCGGACAATGAACACTGAAGCTTTCTTT. The encoded protein is CASSRVRTMNTEAFF.

J is TRBJ1-2 and V is TRBV5-8, with D possibly TRBD1 on 6 matching bases. CDR1 and CDR2 from the germline V gene are SGHTS and YDEGEE. CDR3 length: 17 amino acids. V dropped 6 bases and J dropped 2 bases, with 23 bases sitting between them. CDR3 protein: CASTPHFFGGGNYGYTF. CDR3 DNA: TGTGCCAGCACCCCCCACTTTTTCGGCGGGGGCAACTATGGCTACACCTTC.

The genes are TRBV6-1 and TRBJ2-7; weak D call: TRBD1 (6 bases). Germline CDR1 reads MNHNS; CDR2 reads SASEGT. Trimming pared 7 bases from V and 6 bases from J, leaving 19 bases between. The CDR3 has 14 residues. The DNA for the CDR3 is TGTGCCAGCAAGACAACGGGACAAGGGATCGAGCAGTACTTC. Translation: CASKTTGQGIEQYF.

The rearrangement links TRBV5-1 to TRBJ2-1, with D possibly TRBD2 on 5 matching bases. Germline CDR1 and CDR2: SGHRS and YFSETQ. This CDR3 has 18 amino acids. The ends were cut back, 4 bases at V and 4 bases at J, with 24 bases in the middle. The CDR3 reads CASSVPGSTNLLYNEQFF. CDR3 nucleotides: TGCGCCAGCAGCGTCCCGGGGTCGACTAACCTCCTTTACAATGAGCAGTTCTTC.

CDR3 nucleotides: TGTGCCAGCAGCAGACATCGGCGGAGTGGGGCCAACGTCCTGACTTTC. Its translation is CASSRHRRSGANVLTF. The chain employs TRBV21-1 and TRBJ2-6. TRBV21-1 is assigned pseudogene status. This CDR3 spans 16 amino acids.

The chain is built from TRBV7-3 and TRBJ2-1; D is uncertain. The CDR3 is 13 residues long. Trimming cost V 1 base and J 3 bases, with 4 bases left between them. Germline CDR1 reads SGHTA; CDR2 reads FQGTGA. The CDR3 DNA is TGTGCCAGCAGCTTAAGTAGCTACAATGAGCAGTTCTTC. It specifies CASSLSSYNEQFF. Full variable domain (missing parts from reference TRBV7-3 and TRBJ2-1): GAGVSQTPSNKVTEKGKYVELRCDPISGHTALYWYRQSLGQGPEFLIYFQGTGAADDSGLPNDRFFAVRPEGSVSTLKIQRTERGDSAVYLCASSLSSYNEQFFGPGTRLTVL.